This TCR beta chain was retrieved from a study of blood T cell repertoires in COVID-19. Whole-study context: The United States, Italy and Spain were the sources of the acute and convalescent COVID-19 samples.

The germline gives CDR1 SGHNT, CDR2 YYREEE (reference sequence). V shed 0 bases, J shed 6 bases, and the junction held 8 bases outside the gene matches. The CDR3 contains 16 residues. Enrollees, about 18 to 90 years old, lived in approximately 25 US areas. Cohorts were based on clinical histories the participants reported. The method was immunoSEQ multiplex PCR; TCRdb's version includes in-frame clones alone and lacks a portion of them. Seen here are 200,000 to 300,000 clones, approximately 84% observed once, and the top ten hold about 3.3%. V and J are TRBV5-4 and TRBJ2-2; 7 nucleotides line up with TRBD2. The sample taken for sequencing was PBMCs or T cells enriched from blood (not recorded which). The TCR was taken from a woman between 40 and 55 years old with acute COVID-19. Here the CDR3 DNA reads TGTGCCAGCAGCTTGGCCGGGACTACAAGGGCCGGGGAGCTGTTTTTT. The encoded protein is CASSLAGTTRAGELFF.